This T cell receptor beta chain was sequenced for a study of CD8 T cells in Susac syndrome. After extraction with the RNeasy kit, 0.5 to 1 ug of the RNA was reverse transcribed using random hexamers. One entry per CDR3 protein results from TCRdb running MiXCR on the immunoSEQ multiplex PCR reads. The data contain more than 150,000 distinct CDR3 sequences, 95% of them singletons. V shed 4 bases and J 0 bases; nucleotides not matched to a gene: 5. This CDR3 is 15 amino acids long. Germline-derived CDR1 and CDR2 are DFQATT and SNEGSKA (reference sequence). The chain employs TRBV20-1 and TRBJ2-1; 8 nucleotides align to TRBD2. The sample consisted of CD8+ T cells from PBMCs. The TCR was taken from a human donor with multiple sclerosis. The CDR3 DNA reads as TGCAGTGCTAACTTAGCGGGGAGCTCCTACAATGAGCAGTTCTTC. Amino acid sequence: CSANLAGSSYNEQFF.